These 26 T cell receptor beta chains share one sample of origin, sequenced in a study of shared clonotypes between healthy human individuals. The protocol was immunoSEQ multiplex PCR, while the TCRdb copy is restricted to in-frame clones and leaves out a portion. The sample contains roughly 2.4 million clones, more than 90% of which appear only once. Sequenced: naive CD4+ T cells sorted from blood. The subset: CD45RA+ positively selected. The source is a man between 18 and 29 years old in good health.

This sequence joins TRBV18 and TRBJ2-3; 10 nucleotides match TRBD2. This CDR3 has 16 amino acids. Losses at the gene ends were 4 bases for V and 1 base for J; bases not matched to a gene: 5. Germline loops: CDR1 KGHSH, CDR2 LQKENI. The CDR3: CASSLLAGGRTDTQYF. The CDR3 DNA sequence: TGTGCCAGCTCACTATTAGCGGGAGGCCGCACAGATACGCAGTATTTT.

This chain joins TRBV2 and TRBJ2-1; D possibly corresponds to TRBD2 (6 bases). V was trimmed by 6 bases and J by 16 bases, leaving 22 bases between them. The CDR3 totals 13 residues. Germline CDR1 and CDR2: SNHLY and FYNNEI. The CDR3 is CASSHSDSGYFFF. The DNA for the CDR3 is TGTGCCAGCAGCCACAGTGATAGCGGCTATTTTTTCTTC.

The chain carries TRBV30 and TRBJ1-1; no reliable D call. Per germline, CDR1 GTSNPN and CDR2 SVGIG (reference sequence). The CDR3 extends over 10 amino acids. V was trimmed by 1 base and J by 8 bases, leaving 5 bases between them. The CDR3 DNA is TGTGCCTGGAGTGAACAGGAAGCTTTCTTT. Its translation: CAWSEQEAFF.

The CDR3 loop is CASSLGTSGSYNEQFF. The CDR3 DNA sequence: TGTGCCAGTAGTCTCGGGACTAGCGGGAGTTATAATGAGCAGTTCTTC. The J gene is TRBJ2-1, the V gene TRBV19, with 14 bases lining up with TRBD2. The CDR3 length is 16 residues. Germline V CDR1 and CDR2: LNHDA, SQIVND (reference sequence). Trimming took 5 bases from V and 7 from J; bases not matched to a gene: 7.

This clone has a single count. V is TRBV6-8 and J is TRBJ2-2, with 8 bases aligning to TRBD1. Germline CDR1 MNHGY, CDR2 SAAAGT. J gave up 4 bases and V 6 bases, and 25 bases lay outside the gene matches. The CDR3 extends over 21 amino acids. Written as DNA, the CDR3 is TGTGCCAGCAGCCTACTCCCTGGAACCCTAAACGATCAGGGGGCCACCGGGGAGCTGTTTTTT. Protein product: CASSLLPGTLNDQGATGELFF.

J is TRBJ1-1 and V is TRBV4-2, with TRBD1 as a possible D gene (6 bases). V was clipped by 4 bases and J by 4 bases, with 13 bases between them. Germline assignment: CDR1 LGHNA and CDR2 YNFKEQ. This CDR3 region has 14 residues. The CDR3 region is CASSLQGSGTEAFF. The CDR3 DNA is TGTGCCAGCAGCCTTCAGGGGTCTGGCACTGAAGCTTTCTTT.

The V call is TRBV18, the J call TRBJ1-1; D is undetermined. Germline V CDR1 and CDR2: KGHSH, LQKENI. The CDR3 length is 13 residues. V was trimmed by 8 bases and J by 1 base, leaving 11 bases between them. CDR3 sequence reads: CASRYRGNTEAFF. The CDR3 DNA follows: TGTGCCAGCCGATATCGGGGGAACACTGAAGCTTTCTTT.

The rearrangement joins TRBV11-2 to TRBJ1-5; 7 bases are a match to TRBD1. There are 13 residues in the CDR3. Per the germline V gene, CDR1 is SGHAT and CDR2 is FQNNGV. V shed 0 bases, J shed 11 bases, and the junction held 4 bases outside the gene matches. CDR3: CASSLDLTGAQHF. The CDR3 nucleotides read TGTGCCAGCAGCTTAGATCTTACAGGGGCCCAGCATTTT. The full variable domain, in which reference TRBV11-2 and TRBJ1-5 provide the parts outside the CDR3, is EAGVAQSPRYKIIEKRQSVAFWCNPISGHATLYWYQQILGQGPKLLIQFQNNGVVDDSQLPKDRFSAERLKGVDSTLKIQPAKLEDSAVYLCASSLDLTGAQHFGDGTRLSIL.

The chain combines TRBV13 with TRBJ2-3, with D maybe TRBD2 (6 bases). CDR1 and CDR2 (germline): PRHDT, FYEKMQ (reference sequence). V lost 3 bases to trimming and J lost 6 bases, with 13 bases between them. The CDR3 is made up of 14 amino acids. CDR3 DNA: TGTGCCAGCAGCTTCCAACGGGGGTGGGATACGCAGTATTTT. This translates into CASSFQRGWDTQYF.

The J gene is TRBJ2-7, the V gene TRBV28, with D perhaps matching TRBD1 (6 bases). CDR1 is MDHEN and CDR2 is SYDVKM in the germline V gene. The CDR3 loop spans 12 amino acids. V gave up 6 bases and J gave up 4 bases, with 10 bases separating them. The CDR3 reads CASRTGFYEQYF. The CDR3 bases are TGTGCCAGCAGAACAGGGTTTTACGAGCAGTACTTC.

The chain recombines TRBV9 with TRBJ2-3, with D uncertain. The CDR3 is 13 amino acids. V dropped 0 bases and J dropped 5 bases, with 7 bases sitting between them. The germline CDR1 and CDR2 sequences are SGDLS and YYNGEE. The CDR3 loop is CASSVGLRDTQYF. CDR3 nucleotides: TGTGCCAGCAGCGTAGGTCTCAGAGATACGCAGTATTTT.

This clone was seen a single time. This chain connects TRBV5-8 to TRBJ2-4; D possibly corresponds to TRBD2 (6 bases). CDR1 is SGHTS and CDR2 is YDEGEE in the germline V gene. This CDR3 is built from 16 residues. V lost 4 bases and J 0 bases, leaving 14 bases between the germline ends. In nucleotides, the CDR3 is TGTGCCAGCAGCCCCTGGACTACCGGAGCCAAAAACATTCAGTACTTC. Translated: CASSPWTTGAKNIQYF.

The V and J genes are TRBV10-3 and TRBJ2-5, with a possible D match to TRBD1 (5 bases). This CDR3 has 17 amino acids. V lost 3 bases, J lost 1 base, and 18 bases lay in between. Germline V gene lookup returns CDR1 ENHRY and CDR2 SYGVKD. CDR3 sequence (DNA): TGTGCCATCAGTGAAGGGGTAACGGCAGGGCCCCAAGAGACCCAGTACTTC. Translation gives CAISEGVTAGPQETQYF.

J is TRBJ1-2 and V is TRBV20-1, with D perhaps matching TRBD1 (5 bases). The CDR3 extends over 11 amino acids. V lost 4 bases and J lost 6, with 9 bases in between. CDR1 DFQATT and CDR2 SNEGSKA come from the germline V gene (reference sequence). CDR3 protein: CSANQGDGYTF. The DNA for the CDR3 is TGCAGTGCTAACCAGGGAGATGGCTACACCTTC.

This chain connects TRBV4-3 to TRBJ2-1, with TRBD2 matching 8 bases. CDR1 and CDR2 (germline): LGHNA, YSLEER. This CDR3 has 18 amino acids. Trimming cost V 0 bases and J 11 bases; bases outside gene matches: 18. This CDR3 is CASSQELALGSGRLQQFF. The CDR3 DNA reads as TGCGCCAGCAGCCAAGAACTCGCCCTAGGGAGCGGGAGACTGCAGCAGTTCTTC.

J is TRBJ1-3 and V is TRBV30; no definite D call. CDR1 GTSNPN and CDR2 SVGIG come from the germline V gene (reference sequence). The CDR3 runs to 12 residues. The ends were cut back, 5 bases at V and 5 bases at J, with 10 bases in the middle. CDR3 sequence: CAWRGTRNTIYF. The CDR3 DNA follows: TGTGCCTGGCGAGGTACAAGAAACACCATATATTTT.

This sequence joins TRBV30 and TRBJ2-7; unclear D gene. This CDR3 is 11 amino acids long. Trimming took off 7 bases at V and 6 bases at J, with 13 bases between the two ends. The germline V gene has CDR1 GTSNPN and CDR2 SVGIG (reference sequence). CDR3 DNA: TGTGCCTTGAAAATCTACGGCGAGCAGTACTTC. Protein product: CALKIYGEQYF. The variable domain in full, completed from reference TRBV30 and TRBJ2-7, reads SQTIHQWPATLVQPVGSPLSLECTVEGTSNPNLYWYRQAAGRGLQLLFYSVGIGQISSEVPQNLSASRPQDRQFILSSKKLLLSDSGFYLCALKIYGEQYFGPGTRLTVT.

The CDR3 spells CAISEATGANYGYTF. CDR3 bases: TGTGCCATCAGTGAAGCGACAGGCGCTAACTATGGCTACACCTTC. The chain carries TRBV10-3 and TRBJ1-2; D is perhaps TRBD1 (6 bases). Trimming removed 3 bases at V and 0 bases at J, with 11 bases between. Germline-derived CDR1 and CDR2 are ENHRY and SYGVKD. CDR3 length equals 15 residues.

The chain links TRBV5-5 to TRBJ1-5; D is ambiguous. Germline assignment: CDR1 SGHKS and CDR2 YYEKEE (reference sequence). V lost 1 base and J 5 bases, leaving 4 bases between the germline ends. The CDR3 totals 12 residues. As DNA, the CDR3 is TGTGCCAGCAGCTTGAGAGATCAGCCCCAGCATTTT. It encodes CASSLRDQPQHF. Looking up the rest from reference TRBV5-5 and TRBJ1-5 gives the full variable domain: DAGVTQSPTHLIKTRGQQVTLRCSPISGHKSVSWYQQVLGQGPQFIFQYYEKEERGRGNFPDRFSARQFPNYSSELNVNALLLGDSALYLCASSLRDQPQHFGDGTRLSIL.

Comment on this clone: Other DNA sequences in this sample translate to the same CDR3. V gene TRBV6-1 combines with J gene TRBJ2-1, with 10 positions matching TRBD2. V shed 4 bases and J 2 bases; nucleotides not matched to a gene: 2. Germline loops: CDR1 MNHNS, CDR2 SASEGT. CDR3 length equals 15 residues. CDR3: CASSVLAGTYNEQFF. The CDR3 DNA reads TGTGCCAGCAGTGTACTAGCGGGGACCTACAATGAGCAGTTCTTC.

The chain employs TRBV5-1 and TRBJ1-2, with TRBD1 identical over 8 bases. The CDR3 runs 16 residues. Germline loops: CDR1 SGHRS, CDR2 YFSETQ. V lost 4 bases and J lost 8; bases outside the gene matches: 16. This CDR3 reads CASSPILSGQGSGYTF. As DNA, the CDR3 is TGCGCCAGCAGCCCAATACTGAGCGGACAGGGTTCGGGCTACACCTTC.

This chain joins TRBV27 and TRBJ1-1; 7 nucleotides line up with TRBD1. The junction had 3 bases not matched to a gene; V was cut back by 1 base and J by 1 base. CDR1 is MNHEY, CDR2 SMNVEV, per germline (reference sequence). The CDR3 has 15 amino acids. In DNA, the CDR3 is TGTGCCAGCAGTTTATGGGGACAGCCGAACACTGAAGCTTTCTTT. Protein product: CASSLWGQPNTEAFF.

This sequence joins TRBV30 and TRBJ1-2; D unresolved. Trimming left V 5 bases short and J 6 bases short, with 10 bases between. The CDR3 is 11 residues long. Germline assignment: CDR1 GTSNPN and CDR2 SVGIG (reference sequence). Here the CDR3 DNA reads TGTGCCTGGGGGCAGGATCATGGCTACACCTTC. As protein: CAWGQDHGYTF. The full variable domain, completed using reference TRBV30 and TRBJ1-2, is SQTIHQWPATLVQPVGSPLSLECTVEGTSNPNLYWYRQAAGRGLQLLFYSVGIGQISSEVPQNLSASRPQDRQFILSSKKLLLSDSGFYLCAWGQDHGYTFGSGTRLTVV.

This chain uses TRBV9 with TRBJ2-2; possibly TRBD2 for D (5 bases). The germline gives CDR1 SGDLS, CDR2 YYNGEE. This CDR3 has 14 residues. V was trimmed by 3 bases and J by 5 bases, leaving 11 bases between them. CDR3 residues: CASSALRGTGELFF. The CDR3 DNA is TGTGCCAGCAGCGCCCTCCGGGGAACCGGGGAGCTGTTTTTT. Looking up the rest from reference TRBV9 and TRBJ2-2 gives the full variable domain: DSGVTQTPKHLITATGQRVTLRCSPRSGDLSVYWYQQSLDQGLQFLIQYYNGEERAKGNILERFSAQQFPDLHSELNLSSLELGDSALYFCASSALRGTGELFFGEGSRLTVL.

A word on this clone: The same CDR3 can be traced to other DNA sequences in this sample. The J gene is TRBJ1-4, the V gene TRBV5-1; tentatively, D is TRBD1 (5 bases). V gave up 4 bases and J gave up 0 bases, with 7 bases separating them. This CDR3 is built from 14 residues. Germline V gene data show CDR1 as SGHRS and CDR2 as YFSETQ. As DNA, the CDR3 is TGCGCCAGCAGCATAGGGGCAACTAATGAAAAACTGTTTTTT. It is translated as CASSIGATNEKLFF.

This chain links TRBV7-9 with TRBJ1-2; TRBD1 matches 10 bases. Germline CDR1 is SEHNR and CDR2 is FQNEAQ (reference sequence). Trimming removed 5 bases from V and 7 bases from J; junction bases left unmatched: 7. This CDR3 is built from 14 residues. CDR3 nucleotide sequence: TGTGCCAGCAGCCTCGGGACAGGGGTGCCTGGCTACACCTTC. This codes for CASSLGTGVPGYTF.